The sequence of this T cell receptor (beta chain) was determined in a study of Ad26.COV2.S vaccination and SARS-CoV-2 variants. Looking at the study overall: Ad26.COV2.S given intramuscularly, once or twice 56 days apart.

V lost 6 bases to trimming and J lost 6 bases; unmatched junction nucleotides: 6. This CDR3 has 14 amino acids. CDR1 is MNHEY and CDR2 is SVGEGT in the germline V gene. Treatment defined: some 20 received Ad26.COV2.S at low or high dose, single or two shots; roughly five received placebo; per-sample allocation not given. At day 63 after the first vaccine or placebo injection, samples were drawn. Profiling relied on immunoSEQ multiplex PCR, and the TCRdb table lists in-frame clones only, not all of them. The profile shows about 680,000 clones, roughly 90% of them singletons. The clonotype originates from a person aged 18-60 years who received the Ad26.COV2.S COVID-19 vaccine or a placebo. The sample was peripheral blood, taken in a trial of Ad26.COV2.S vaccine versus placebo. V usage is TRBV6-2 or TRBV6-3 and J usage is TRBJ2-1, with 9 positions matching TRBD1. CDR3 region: CASSGDRVPNEQFF. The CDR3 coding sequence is TGTGCCAGCAGCGGGGACAGGGTCCCCAATGAGCAGTTCTTC.